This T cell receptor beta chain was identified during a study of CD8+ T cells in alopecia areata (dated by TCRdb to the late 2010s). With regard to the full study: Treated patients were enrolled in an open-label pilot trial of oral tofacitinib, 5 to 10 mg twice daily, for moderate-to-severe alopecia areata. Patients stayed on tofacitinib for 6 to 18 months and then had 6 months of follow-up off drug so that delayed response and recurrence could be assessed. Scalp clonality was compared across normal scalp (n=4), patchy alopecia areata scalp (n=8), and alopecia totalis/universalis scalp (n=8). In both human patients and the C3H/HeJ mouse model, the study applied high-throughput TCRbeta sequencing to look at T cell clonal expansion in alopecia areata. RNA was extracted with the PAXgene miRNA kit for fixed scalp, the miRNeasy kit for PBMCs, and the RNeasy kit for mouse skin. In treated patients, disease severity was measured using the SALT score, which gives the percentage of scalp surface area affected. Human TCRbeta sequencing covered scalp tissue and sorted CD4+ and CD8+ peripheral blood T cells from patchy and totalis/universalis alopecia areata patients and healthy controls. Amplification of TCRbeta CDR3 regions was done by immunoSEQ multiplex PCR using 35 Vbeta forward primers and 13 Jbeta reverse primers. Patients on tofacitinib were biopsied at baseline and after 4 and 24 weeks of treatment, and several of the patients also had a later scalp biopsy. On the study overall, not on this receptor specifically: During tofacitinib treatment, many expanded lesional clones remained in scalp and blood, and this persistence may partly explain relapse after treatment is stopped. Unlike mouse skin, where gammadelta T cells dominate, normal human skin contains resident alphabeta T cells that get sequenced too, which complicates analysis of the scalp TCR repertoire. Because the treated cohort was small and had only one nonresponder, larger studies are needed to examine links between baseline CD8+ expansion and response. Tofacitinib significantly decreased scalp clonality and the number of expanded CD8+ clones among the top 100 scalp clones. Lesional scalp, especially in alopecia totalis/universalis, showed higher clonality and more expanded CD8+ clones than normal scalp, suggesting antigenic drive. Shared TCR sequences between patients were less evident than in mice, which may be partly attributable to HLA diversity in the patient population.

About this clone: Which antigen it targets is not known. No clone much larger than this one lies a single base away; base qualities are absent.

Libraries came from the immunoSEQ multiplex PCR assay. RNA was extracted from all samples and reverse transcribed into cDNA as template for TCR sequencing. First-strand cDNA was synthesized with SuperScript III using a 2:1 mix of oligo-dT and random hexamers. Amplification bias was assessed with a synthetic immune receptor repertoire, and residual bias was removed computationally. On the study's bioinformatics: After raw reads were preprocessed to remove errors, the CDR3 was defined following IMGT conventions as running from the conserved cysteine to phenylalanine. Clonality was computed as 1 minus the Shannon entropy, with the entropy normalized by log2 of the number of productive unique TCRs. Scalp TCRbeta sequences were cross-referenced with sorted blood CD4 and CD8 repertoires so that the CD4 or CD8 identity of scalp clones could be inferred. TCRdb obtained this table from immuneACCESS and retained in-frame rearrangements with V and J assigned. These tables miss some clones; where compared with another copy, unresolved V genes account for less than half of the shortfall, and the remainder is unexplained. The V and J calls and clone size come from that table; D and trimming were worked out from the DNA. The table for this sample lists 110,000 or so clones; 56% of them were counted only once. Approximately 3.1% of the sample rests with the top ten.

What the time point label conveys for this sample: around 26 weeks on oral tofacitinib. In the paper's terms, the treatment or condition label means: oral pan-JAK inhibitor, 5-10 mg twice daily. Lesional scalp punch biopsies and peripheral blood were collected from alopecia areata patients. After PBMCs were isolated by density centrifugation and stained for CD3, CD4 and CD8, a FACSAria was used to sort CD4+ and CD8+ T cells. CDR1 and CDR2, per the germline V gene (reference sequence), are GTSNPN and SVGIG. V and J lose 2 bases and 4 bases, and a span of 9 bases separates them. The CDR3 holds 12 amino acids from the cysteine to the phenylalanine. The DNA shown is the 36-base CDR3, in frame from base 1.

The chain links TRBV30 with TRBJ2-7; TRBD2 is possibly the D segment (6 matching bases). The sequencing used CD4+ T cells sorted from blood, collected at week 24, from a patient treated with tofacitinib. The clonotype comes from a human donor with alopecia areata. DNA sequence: TGTGCCTGGAGTCGCCGGGGGTACGAGCAGTACTTC. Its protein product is CAWSRRGYEQYF.